The 16 T cell receptor beta chains below were found in one sample sequenced in a study of T cells in Graves' hyperthyroidism and ophthalmopathy. Using RNA transcripts as the source, TCR beta CDR3 regions were amplified. A set of HTBI primers served as the primers for a first-round RT-PCR of the TCR CDR3. TCRdb itself ran the multiplex PCR reads through MiXCR, one entry per CDR3 protein. The sample holds about 560,000 distinct CDR3 sequences; 15% to 20% are singletons and the top ten take about 18%. Sequenced: blood. These receptors all stem from a woman aged 18-29 years with Graves' hyperthyroidism.

Points on this clonotype: This may come from a read error, since a much larger clone is one base off. It is unclear where the CDR3 begins or ends on the DNA, so no DNA is shown, and the CDR3 is as TCRdb lists it. The rearrangement joins TRBV20-1 to TRBJ1-2. The CDR3 contains 13 residues when both ends are counted. In germline, CDR1 is DFQATT, CDR2 SNEGSKA (reference sequence). The CDR3 region is CSARWALGSGSTF.

This clonotype was found many times. The V call is TRBV3-1, the J call TRBJ1-4; maybe TRBD1 (6 bases). V shed 0 bases and J shed 5 bases, with 13 bases lying between them. CDR1 is LGHDT, CDR2 YNNKEL, per germline (reference sequence). This CDR3 comprises 16 residues. The CDR3 sequence: CASSQDLRTGNEKLFF. CDR3 coding DNA: TGTGCCAGCAGCCAAGATCTAAGAACAGGGAATGAAAAACTGTTTTTT.

The rearrangement joins TRBV14 to TRBJ1-2; possible D gene TRBD1, 5 bases. The V and J ends lost 4 bases and 0 bases respectively, with 12 bases between them. The germline V gene encodes CDR1 SGHDN and CDR2 FVKESK. There are 15 residues in the CDR3. The CDR3 loop is CASSLRDGTNYGYTF. DNA of the CDR3: TGTGCCAGCAGCCTCAGGGACGGAACTAACTATGGCTACACCTTC.

The rearrangement uses TRBV7-8 and TRBJ1-4; no clear D gene. Trimming cost V 1 base and J 3 bases, with 9 bases left between them. Germline assignment: CDR1 SGHVS and CDR2 FQNEAQ. This CDR3 is built from 15 residues. The CDR3 bases are TGTGCCAGCAGCTTAGATACGGGTTCTAATGAAAAACTGTTTTTT. Its protein product is CASSLDTGSNEKLFF.

The chain couples TRBV19 to TRBJ1-2; unclear D gene. Deletions cut 4 bases from V and 0 bases from J, with 6 bases between. The germline gives CDR1 LNHDA, CDR2 SQIVND (reference sequence). This CDR3 spans 13 amino acids. In DNA, the CDR3 is TGTGCCAGTAGTACGATAACTAACTATGGCTACACCTTC. Its protein product is CASSTITNYGYTF. Drawing the rest from reference TRBV19 and TRBJ1-2, the complete variable domain is DGGITQSPKYLFRKEGQNVTLSCEQNLNHDAMYWYRQDPGQGLRLIYYSQIVNDFQKGDIAEGYSVSREKKESFPLTVTSAQKNPTAFYLCASSTITNYGYTFGSGTRLTVV.

This clonotype was seen many times. The CDR3 reads CASSLDNTNTEAFF. For the CDR3, the DNA is TGTGCCAGCAGCTTAGATAACACGAACACTGAAGCTTTCTTT. The rearrangement joins TRBV11-3 to TRBJ1-1; D is ambiguous. V dropped 0 bases and J dropped 1 base, with 6 bases sitting between them. The germline gives CDR1 SGHNT, CDR2 YENEEA. This CDR3 has 14 residues.

The rearrangement links TRBV29-1 to TRBJ2-7; 9 nucleotides align to TRBD1. Germline values: CDR1 SQVTM, CDR2 ANQGSEA. The CDR3 is 13 residues long. Trimming cost V 6 bases and J 0 bases; bases outside gene matches: 3. The DNA of the CDR3 is TGCAGCGTCTCGACAGGGGGCTCCTACGAGCAGTACTTC. Encoded protein: CSVSTGGSYEQYF.

This sequence joins TRBV10-2 and TRBJ2-7; tentatively, D is TRBD1 (6 bases). This CDR3 comprises 14 residues. Germline V gene sequence: CDR1 WSHSY, CDR2 SAAADI. Trimming cost V 5 bases and J 4 bases, with 15 bases left between them. CDR3 sequence reads: CASSLQGMRYEQYF. The CDR3, as DNA: TGCGCCAGCAGTCTACAGGGTATGAGGTACGAGCAGTACTTC.

This clonotype has a handful of counts. The CDR3 nucleotides read TGTGCCAGCAGCTACTACCCCACAGGGTGGGGCTACACCTTC. This gives the protein CASSYYPTGWGYTF. This rearrangement joins TRBV11-2 to TRBJ1-2; D might be TRBD1 (6 bases). From germline, CDR1 is SGHAT and CDR2 FQNNGV. Trimming took off 4 bases at V and 8 bases at J, with 17 bases between the two ends. The CDR3 totals 14 residues.

This clonotype was found a few times. The chain couples TRBV19 to TRBJ1-1; 9 bases map to TRBD1. Germline V gene lookup returns CDR1 LNHDA and CDR2 SQIVND (reference sequence). Trimming removed 6 bases from V and 7 bases from J; junction bases left unmatched: 15. The CDR3 has 16 residues. The CDR3 loop reads CASSRALGTGSSEAFF. The CDR3 DNA sequence: TGTGCCAGTAGCCGTGCCTTAGGGACAGGGTCGAGTGAAGCTTTCTTT.

This clonotype has ten or more counts. The chain combines TRBV20-1 with TRBJ2-1, with a possible D match to TRBD2 (5 bases). The V gene lost 0 bases and the J gene lost 3 bases, with 9 bases spanning the gap. The CDR3 is 14 amino acids. The germline CDR1 and CDR2 sequences are DFQATT and SNEGSKA (reference sequence). The CDR3 nucleotides are TGCAGTGCTAGAGATAACCGGGACTACAATGAGCAGTTCTTC. Encoded protein: CSARDNRDYNEQFF.

Of note for this clonotype: The CDR3 does not close with the conserved phenylalanine or tryptophan, likely indicating a read error. This rearrangement joins TRBV20-1 to TRBJ2-5, with D hard to call. The V gene lost 1 base and the J gene lost 7 bases, with 7 bases spanning the gap. Germline CDR1 reads DFQATT; CDR2 reads SNEGSKA (reference sequence). The length of the CDR3 is 11 residues. The chain's CDR3 is CSARVSWTQYS. CDR3 in DNA: TGCAGTGCTAGAGTTTCTTGGACCCAGTACTCC.

This clonotype was observed a few times. The rearrangement links TRBV6-1 to TRBJ2-1; perhaps TRBD2 as D (5 bases). The CDR3 runs 15 residues. Deletions cut 8 bases from V and 3 bases from J, with 17 bases between. Germline V gene lookup returns CDR1 MNHNS and CDR2 SASEGT. CDR3: CASRKEPGNYNEQFF. As DNA, the CDR3 is TGTGCCAGCCGTAAAGAACCGGGAAACTACAATGAGCAGTTCTTC.

The chain employs TRBV20-1 and TRBJ2-7; 7 bases are a match to TRBD1. V was pared by 3 bases and J by 2 bases, with 7 bases of the junction left unmatched. CDR1 DFQATT and CDR2 SNEGSKA come from the germline V gene (reference sequence). This CDR3 contains 14 residues. Written as DNA, the CDR3 is TGCAGTGCTAGCCCGGATAGGGGGCCCTACGAGCAGTACTTC. It encodes CSASPDRGPYEQYF.

The table lists this clonotype with many counts. The V call is TRBV2, the J call TRBJ2-1; a possible D gene is TRBD2 (5 bases). With 10 bases removed from V and 2 bases from J, the gap between germline ends came to 15 bases. This CDR3 spans 14 amino acids. Germline-derived CDR1 and CDR2 are SNHLY and FYNNEI. The chain's CDR3 is CAIRTDQTYNEQFF. The CDR3 DNA follows: TGTGCCATCCGGACTGATCAAACCTACAATGAGCAGTTCTTC.

This clonotype occurred many times. The V call is TRBV20-1, the J call TRBJ2-3; 12 nucleotides match TRBD2. Germline values: CDR1 DFQATT, CDR2 SNEGSKA (reference sequence). There are 16 residues in the CDR3. V lost 2 bases to trimming and J lost 6 bases; unmatched junction nucleotides: 9. In DNA, the CDR3 is TGCAGTGCTAGACCCTTACTAGCGGGAGGCGGCGATACGCAGTATTTT. Protein: CSARPLLAGGGDTQYF.